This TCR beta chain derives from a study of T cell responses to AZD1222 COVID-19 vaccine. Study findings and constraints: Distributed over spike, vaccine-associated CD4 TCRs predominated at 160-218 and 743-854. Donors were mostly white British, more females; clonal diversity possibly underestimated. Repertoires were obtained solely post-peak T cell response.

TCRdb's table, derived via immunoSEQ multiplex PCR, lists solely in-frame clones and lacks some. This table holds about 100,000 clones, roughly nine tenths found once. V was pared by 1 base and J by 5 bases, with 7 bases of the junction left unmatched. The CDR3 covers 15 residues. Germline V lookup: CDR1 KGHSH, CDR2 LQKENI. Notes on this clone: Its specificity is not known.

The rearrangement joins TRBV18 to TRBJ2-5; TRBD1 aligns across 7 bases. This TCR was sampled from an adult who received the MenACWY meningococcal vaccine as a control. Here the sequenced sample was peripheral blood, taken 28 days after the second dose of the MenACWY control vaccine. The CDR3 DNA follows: TGTGCCAGCTCACCACGTCAGGGGGAGTGGGAGACCCAGTACTTC. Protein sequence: CASSPRQGEWETQYF.